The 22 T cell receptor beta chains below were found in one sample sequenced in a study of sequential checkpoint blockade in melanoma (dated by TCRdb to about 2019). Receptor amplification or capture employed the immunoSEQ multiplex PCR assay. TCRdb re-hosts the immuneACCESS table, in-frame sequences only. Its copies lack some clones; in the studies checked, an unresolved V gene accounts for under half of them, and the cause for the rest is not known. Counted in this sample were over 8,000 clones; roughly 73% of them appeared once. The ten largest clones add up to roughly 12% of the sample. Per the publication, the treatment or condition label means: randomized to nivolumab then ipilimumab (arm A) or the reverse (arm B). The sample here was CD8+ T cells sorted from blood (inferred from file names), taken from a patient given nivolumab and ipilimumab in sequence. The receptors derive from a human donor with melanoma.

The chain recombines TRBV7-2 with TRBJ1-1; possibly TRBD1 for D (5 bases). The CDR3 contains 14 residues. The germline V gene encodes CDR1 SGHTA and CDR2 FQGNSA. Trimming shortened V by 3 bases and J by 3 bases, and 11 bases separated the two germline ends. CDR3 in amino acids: CASSFEEGDTEAFF. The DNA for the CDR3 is TGTGCCAGCAGCTTCGAGGAAGGGGACACTGAAGCTTTCTTT.

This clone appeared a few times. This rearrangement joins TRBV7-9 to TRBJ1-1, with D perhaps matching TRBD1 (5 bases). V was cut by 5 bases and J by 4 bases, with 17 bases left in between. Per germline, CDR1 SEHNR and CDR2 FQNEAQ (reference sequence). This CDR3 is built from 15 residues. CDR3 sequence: CASSRAGVGVTEAFF. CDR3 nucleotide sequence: TGTGCCAGCAGCCGAGCGGGAGTAGGGGTCACTGAAGCTTTCTTT.

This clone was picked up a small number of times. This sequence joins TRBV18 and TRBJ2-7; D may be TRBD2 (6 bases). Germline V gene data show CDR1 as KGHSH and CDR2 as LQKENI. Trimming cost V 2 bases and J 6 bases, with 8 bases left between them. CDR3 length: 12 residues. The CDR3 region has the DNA TGTGCCAGCTCACCAGCGGGACCCGAGCAGTACTTC. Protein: CASSPAGPEQYF.

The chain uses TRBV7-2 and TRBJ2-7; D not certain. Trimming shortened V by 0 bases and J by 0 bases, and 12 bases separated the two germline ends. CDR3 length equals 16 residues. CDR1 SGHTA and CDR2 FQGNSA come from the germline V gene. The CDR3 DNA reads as TGTGCCAGCAGCTTAGCGCTTCTGCCGAGCTCCTACGAGCAGTACTTC. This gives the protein CASSLALLPSSYEQYF.

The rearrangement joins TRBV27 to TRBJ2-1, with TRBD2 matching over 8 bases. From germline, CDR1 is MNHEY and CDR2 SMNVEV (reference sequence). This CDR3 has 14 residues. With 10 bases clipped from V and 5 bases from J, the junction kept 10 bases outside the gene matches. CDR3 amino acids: CATSGGPTDNEQFF. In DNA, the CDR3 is TGTGCCACGTCGGGAGGGCCCACGGACAATGAGCAGTTCTTC.

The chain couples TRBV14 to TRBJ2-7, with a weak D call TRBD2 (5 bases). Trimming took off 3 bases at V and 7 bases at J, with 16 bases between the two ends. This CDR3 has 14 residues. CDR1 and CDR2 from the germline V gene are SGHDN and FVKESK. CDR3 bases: TGTGCCAGCAGCCAGTCGGACTTGACGAGGGAGCAGTACTTC. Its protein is CASSQSDLTREQYF.

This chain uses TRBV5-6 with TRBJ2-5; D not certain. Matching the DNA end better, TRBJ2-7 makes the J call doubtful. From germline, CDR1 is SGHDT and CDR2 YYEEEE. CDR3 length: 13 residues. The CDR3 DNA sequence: TGTGCCAGCAGCTTGCTGCGGAACAACGAGCAGTACTTC. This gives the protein CASSLLRNNEQYF.

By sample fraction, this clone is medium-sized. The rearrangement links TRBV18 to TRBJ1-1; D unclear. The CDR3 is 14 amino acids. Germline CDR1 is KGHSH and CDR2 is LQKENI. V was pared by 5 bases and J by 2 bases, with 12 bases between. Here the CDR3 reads CASSNPEFNTEAFF. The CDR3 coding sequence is TGTGCCAGCTCAAATCCAGAATTCAACACTGAAGCTTTCTTT. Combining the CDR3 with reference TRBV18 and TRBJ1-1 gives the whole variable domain NAGVMQNPRHLVRRRGQEARLRCSPMKGHSHVYWYRQLPEEGLKFMVYLQKENIIDESGMPKERFSAEFPKEGPSILRIQQVVRGDSAAYFCASSNPEFNTEAFFGQGTRLTVV.

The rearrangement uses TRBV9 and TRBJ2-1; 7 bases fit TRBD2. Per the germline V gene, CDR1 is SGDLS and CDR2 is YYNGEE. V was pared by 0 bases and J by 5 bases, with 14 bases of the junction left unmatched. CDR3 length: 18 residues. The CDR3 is CASSVEEELEGRDNEQFF. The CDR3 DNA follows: TGTGCCAGCAGCGTAGAGGAAGAGCTGGAGGGGAGGGACAATGAGCAGTTCTTC.

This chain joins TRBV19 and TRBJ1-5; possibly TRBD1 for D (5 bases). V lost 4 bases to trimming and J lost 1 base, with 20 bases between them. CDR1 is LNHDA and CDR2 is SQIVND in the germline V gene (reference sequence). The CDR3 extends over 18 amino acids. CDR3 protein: CASSTPYGTPGSNQPQHF. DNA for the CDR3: TGTGCCAGTAGTACCCCCTACGGGACTCCCGGGAGCAATCAGCCCCAGCATTTT.

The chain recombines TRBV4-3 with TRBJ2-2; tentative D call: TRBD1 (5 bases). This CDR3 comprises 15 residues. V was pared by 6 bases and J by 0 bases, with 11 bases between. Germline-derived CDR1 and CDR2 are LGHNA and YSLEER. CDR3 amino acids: CASRKDTSNTGELFF. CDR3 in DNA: TGCGCCAGCAGAAAGGACACCTCGAACACCGGGGAGCTGTTTTTT.

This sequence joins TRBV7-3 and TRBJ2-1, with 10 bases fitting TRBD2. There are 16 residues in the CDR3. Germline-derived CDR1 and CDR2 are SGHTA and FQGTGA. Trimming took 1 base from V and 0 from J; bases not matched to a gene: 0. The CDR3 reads CASSLIAGGSYNEQFF. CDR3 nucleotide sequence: TGTGCCAGCAGCTTAATAGCGGGGGGCTCCTACAATGAGCAGTTCTTC.

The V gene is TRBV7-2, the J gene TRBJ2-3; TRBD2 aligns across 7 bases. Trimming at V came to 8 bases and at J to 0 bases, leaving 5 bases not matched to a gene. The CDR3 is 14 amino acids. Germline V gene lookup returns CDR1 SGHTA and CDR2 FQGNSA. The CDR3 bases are TGTGCCAGCTCGGGACTACCTAGCACAGATACGCAGTATTTT. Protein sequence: CASSGLPSTDTQYF.

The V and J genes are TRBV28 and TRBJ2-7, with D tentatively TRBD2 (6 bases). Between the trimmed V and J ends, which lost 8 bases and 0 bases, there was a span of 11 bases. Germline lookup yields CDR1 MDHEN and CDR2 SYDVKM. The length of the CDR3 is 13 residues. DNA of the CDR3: TGTGCCAGCCGAGTAGCGGACTCCTACGAGCAGTACTTC. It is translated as CASRVADSYEQYF.

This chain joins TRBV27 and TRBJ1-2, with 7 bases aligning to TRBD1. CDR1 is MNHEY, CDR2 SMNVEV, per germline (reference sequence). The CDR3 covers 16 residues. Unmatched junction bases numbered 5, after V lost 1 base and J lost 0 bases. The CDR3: CASSLYGTESNYGYTF. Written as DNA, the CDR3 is TGTGCCAGCAGTTTATATGGGACAGAGTCTAACTATGGCTACACCTTC.

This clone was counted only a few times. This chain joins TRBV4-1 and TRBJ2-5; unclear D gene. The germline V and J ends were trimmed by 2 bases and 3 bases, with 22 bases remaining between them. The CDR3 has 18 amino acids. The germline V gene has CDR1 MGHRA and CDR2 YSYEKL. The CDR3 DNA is TGCGCCAGCAGCCAACCGCGGAACGGGTTATTACCCAAAGAGACCCAGTACTTC. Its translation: CASSQPRNGLLPKETQYF.

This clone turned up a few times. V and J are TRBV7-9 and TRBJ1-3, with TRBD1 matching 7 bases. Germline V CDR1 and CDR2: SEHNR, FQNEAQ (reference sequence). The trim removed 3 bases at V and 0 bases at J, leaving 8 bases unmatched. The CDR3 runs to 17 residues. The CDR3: CASSFPYDRVSGNTIYF. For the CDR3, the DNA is TGTGCCAGCAGCTTTCCGTATGACAGGGTCTCTGGAAACACCATATATTTT.

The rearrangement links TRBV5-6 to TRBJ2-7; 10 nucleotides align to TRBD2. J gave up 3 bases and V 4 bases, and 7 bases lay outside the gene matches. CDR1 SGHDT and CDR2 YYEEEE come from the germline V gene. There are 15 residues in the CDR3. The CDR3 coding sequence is TGTGCCAGCAGCCATGGACTAGCGGAAGACTACGAGCAGTACTTC. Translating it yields CASSHGLAEDYEQYF.

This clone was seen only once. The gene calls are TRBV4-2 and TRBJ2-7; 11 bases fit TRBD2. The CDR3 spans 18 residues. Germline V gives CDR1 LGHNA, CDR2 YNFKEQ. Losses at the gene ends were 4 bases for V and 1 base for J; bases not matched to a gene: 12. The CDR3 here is CASSPSPGLADPSYEQYF. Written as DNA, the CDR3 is TGTGCCAGCAGCCCTTCCCCGGGACTAGCGGATCCTTCCTACGAGCAGTACTTC.

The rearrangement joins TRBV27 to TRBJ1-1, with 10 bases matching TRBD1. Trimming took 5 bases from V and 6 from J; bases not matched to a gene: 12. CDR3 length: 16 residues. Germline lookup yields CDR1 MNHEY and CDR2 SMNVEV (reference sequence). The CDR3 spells CASSPPGQGRFAEAFF. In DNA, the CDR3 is TGTGCCAGCAGTCCCCCGGGACAGGGGCGATTCGCTGAAGCTTTCTTT.

The CDR3, as DNA: TGCGCCAGCAGCCAAGCAGGGGTAGGTGTCGAGCAGTACTTC. This encodes CASSQAGVGVEQYF. This rearrangement joins TRBV4-1 to TRBJ2-7; the D gene is possibly TRBD1 (6 bases). Germline CDR1 and CDR2: MGHRA and YSYEKL. The V and J ends lost 1 base and 6 bases respectively, with 13 bases between them. There are 14 residues in the CDR3.

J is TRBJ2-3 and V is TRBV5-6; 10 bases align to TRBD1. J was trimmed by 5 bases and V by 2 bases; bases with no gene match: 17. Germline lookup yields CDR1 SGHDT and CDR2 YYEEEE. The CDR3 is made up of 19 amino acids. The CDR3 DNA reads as TGTGCCAGCAGCTTTACCAAGACAGGGGGCCACCTGGGGAAAGATACGCAGTATTTT. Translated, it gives CASSFTKTGGHLGKDTQYF.